Listed below are T cell receptor beta chains from one sample, sequenced in a study of CD8 T cells in ankylosing spondylitis. MiXCR was run by TCRdb on the 5' RACE reads, yielding one entry per CDR3 protein. The sample records 200,000 to 300,000 distinct CDR3 sequences, under 8.5% being singletons. Sequencing used blood, either unsorted or a sorted T cell fraction (not recorded which). These receptors all stem from a female donor with ankylosing spondylitis or in good health (not recorded which). Both conserved end residues are part of each CDR3. Clone size is given for some rows only: seen once, a few or many times, or a class if the clone is expanded.

j_call v_call clone_size cdr3_aa
TRBJ2-7 TRBV20-1 many CSARDPFGTSGRTSYYEQYF
TRBJ1-3 TRBV28 many CASSSLGRGASGNTIYF
TRBJ2-3 TRBV20-1 many CSAPPPGDTQYF
TRBJ1-2 TRBV7-9 - CASSFGTVPHGYTF
TRBJ2-3 TRBV29-1 many CSVASGSTDTQYF
TRBJ2-7 TRBV12-3/TRBV12-4 few CASSWGTAGGEQYF
TRBJ2-7 TRBV6-1 many CASSRTSGNYEQYF
TRBJ1-2 TRBV30 many CAWSVATGEYYGYTF
TRBJ2-3 TRBV4-2 many CASSHTTGTIRDTQYF
TRBJ2-3 TRBV7-9 - CASNLRDRDLNTQYF
TRBJ2-7 TRBV6-2/TRBV6-3 many CASSPRVYEQYF
TRBJ2-2 TRBV27 many CASSFTGTRTGELFF
TRBJ1-6 TRBV7-9 many CASSLNGISPLHF
TRBJ1-1 TRBV7-2 - CASSLVVQRSTEAFF
TRBJ2-5 TRBV5-5 many CASRPDRGQETQYF
TRBJ2-5 TRBV7-9 many CASSPRLRAGAQETQYF